This T cell receptor beta chain was sequenced during a study of shared clonotypes between healthy human individuals. The CDR3 totals 13 residues. Trimming took 4 bases from V and 10 from J; bases not matched to a gene: 5. Germline V lookup: CDR1 SGHRS, CDR2 YFSETQ. With respect to this clone: The antigen is not known.

Assay execution proceeded at the deep level. Under the authors' procedure: Junction-only sequences without quality scores were provided by ImmunoSEQ, so filtering was different. The assay was immunoSEQ multiplex PCR, and TCRdb's table has in-frame clones only and misses some. D and trimming were read from the DNA, whereas the V and J calls and clone size are those reported in that table. The sample carries 400,000 to 500,000 clones, around 80% recorded once. The study's findings and limits: Represented genetic and exposure-history diversity was restricted by having few donors. It was expected that sequencing depth would affect clonotype sharing among donors.

The chain carries TRBV5-1 and TRBJ2-1, with TRBD1 identical over 10 bases. Material: PBMCs. The TCR was taken from a woman aged 40 to 50 in good health. Some clones in this sample may be carry-over from other donors' samples. CDR3 amino acids: CASSPGQGNEQFF. CDR3 nucleotides: TGCGCCAGCAGCCCGGGACAGGGGAACGAGCAGTTCTTC. Using reference TRBV5-1 and TRBJ2-1 for the parts outside the CDR3, the full variable domain is KAGVTQTPRYLIKTRGQQVTLSCSPISGHRSVSWYQQTPGQGLQFLFEYFSETQRNKGNFPGRFSGRQFSNSRSEMNVSTLELGDSALYLCASSPGQGNEQFFGPGTRLTVL.